This T cell receptor beta chain was identified in a study of blood T cell repertoires in COVID-19. CDR1 KGHSH and CDR2 LQKENI come from the germline V gene. V was pared by 3 bases and J by 4 bases, with 12 bases of the junction left unmatched. This CDR3 is built from 17 residues. Only in-frame clones appear in the TCRdb table, and some are missing; sequencing was by immunoSEQ multiplex PCR. The table includes under 130,000 clones, 81% detected once. This sequence joins TRBV18 and TRBJ2-1, with 7 positions matching TRBD2. The clonotype was recovered from a man older than 75 with acute or convalescent COVID-19. What was sequenced was peripheral blood. Here the CDR3 DNA reads TGTGCCAGCTCACCCCTTCTCAGGGAGGGGAGATACAATGAGCAGTTCTTC. This encodes CASSPLLREGRYNEQFF.